This section outlines one TCR beta chain sequence together with its context. The antigen is not known. V lost 0 bases and J 0 bases, leaving 11 bases between the germline ends. Germline-derived CDR1 and CDR2 are SGHDN and FVKESK. The CDR3 is 16 amino acids. The data stem from a study of a mutant IDH1 vaccine in newly diagnosed glioma. Measured with immunoSEQ multiplex PCR; TCRdb has only the in-frame clones, and not every one. The sample has 95,000 to 120,000 clones; roughly 88% are singletons. The sample's time point: week 11, during vaccination. Every vaccination contained 300 ug of the mutant IDH1 20-mer peptide and was paired with topical imiquimod. New WHO grade 3 or 4 astrocytomas that were IDH1-mutant and ATRX-lost occurred in the donors.

The receptor was isolated from a woman aged 45-65 years with glioma. This chain uses TRBV14 with TRBJ1-1; D is uncertain. This sample comprised PBMCs, obtained from a glioma patient whose treatment included an IDH1 peptide vaccine. The CDR3, as DNA: TGTGCCAGCAGCCAAGATTTGGGCACAATGAACACTGAAGCTTTCTTT. This translates into CASSQDLGTMNTEAFF.